These 23 T cell receptor beta chains share one sample of origin, sequenced in a study of T-cell memory formation after mild COVID-19. A single record per CDR3 protein comes from TCRdb applying MiXCR to the 5' RACE reads. The sample includes 90,000 to 130,000 distinct CDR3 sequences, about a sixth of them seen just once. What was sequenced was PBMCs or a T cell subset sorted from them (not recorded which). These receptors all come from a man aged 18 to 35 who had mild COVID-19 (a few samples of this study predate the infection). Cell type and time point are not known.

J is TRBJ1-2 and V is TRBV6-1; 8 bases line up with TRBD1. Germline V gene lookup returns CDR1 MNHNS and CDR2 SASEGT. The CDR3 is made up of 13 amino acids. Trimming removed 6 bases from V and 7 bases from J; junction bases left unmatched: 7. The CDR3 region has the DNA TGTGCCAGCAGAAGGCAGGGGGCGGCTGGCTACACCTTC. Amino acid sequence: CASRRQGAAGYTF.

The chain combines TRBV2 with TRBJ2-2, with D tentatively TRBD2 (6 bases). V gave up 8 bases and J gave up 2 bases, with 12 bases separating them. Germline CDR1 is SNHLY and CDR2 is FYNNEI. This CDR3 contains 14 residues. CDR3 nucleotides: TGTGCCAGCCGGGAGAAACTCAACACCGGGGAGCTGTTTTTT. Translated: CASREKLNTGELFF.

The chain has TRBV29-1 and TRBJ2-1; D is unresolved. CDR1 and CDR2 from the germline V gene are SQVTM and ANQGSEA. The CDR3 runs 11 residues. Trimming removed 8 bases from V and 8 bases from J, with 13 bases in between. CDR3 DNA sequence: TGCAGCCCGTCCTGGGCACATGAGCAGTTCTTC. Protein: CSPSWAHEQFF.

The table lists this clonotype with many counts. In DNA form, the CDR3 reads TGTGCCAGCCGACAGGGAGGTCAGCCCCAGCATTTT. This translates into CASRQGGQPQHF. J is TRBJ1-5 and V is TRBV12-3 or TRBV12-4; 7 bases fit TRBD1. Trimming removed 8 bases from V and 6 bases from J; junction bases left unmatched: 4. This CDR3 region has 12 residues.

This chain joins TRBV11-1 and TRBJ2-1, with D unclear. Germline loops: CDR1 SGHAT, CDR2 FQDESV (reference sequence). The V and J ends lost 8 bases and 5 bases respectively, with 16 bases between them. The CDR3 loop spans 14 amino acids. The CDR3 coding sequence is TGTGCCAGCGCTGTAAGCGTGGGAAACAATGAGCAGTTCTTC. Its protein is CASAVSVGNNEQFF.

This clonotype was observed many times. This rearrangement joins TRBV7-2 to TRBJ2-2; D perhaps matches TRBD2 (5 bases). The CDR3 length is 13 residues. Germline V CDR1 and CDR2: SGHTA, FQGNSA. V lost 3 bases to trimming and J lost 7 bases, with 9 bases between them. Written as DNA, the CDR3 is TGTGCCAGCAGCTTTAGCGTTGTCGGGGAGCTGTTTTTT. Translating gives CASSFSVVGELFF.

This clonotype was seen a handful of times. The chain carries TRBV20-1 and TRBJ1-1, with 9 bases that match TRBD1. In germline, CDR1 is DFQATT, CDR2 SNEGSKA (reference sequence). The CDR3 spans 15 residues. The V and J ends lost 2 bases and 5 bases, in that order; junction bases with no gene match: 9. CDR3 loop: CSARPTTGGLTEAFF. In nucleotides, the CDR3 is TGCAGTGCTAGACCCACGACAGGGGGTCTGACTGAAGCTTTCTTT.

This rearrangement joins TRBV27 to TRBJ1-5; D is unclear. V lost 1 base and J 3 bases, leaving 10 bases between the germline ends. The length of the CDR3 is 15 residues. CDR1 and CDR2 (germline): MNHEY, SMNVEV (reference sequence). The CDR3 nucleotides are TGTGCCAGCAGTTTATATGGGAGAAACAATCAGCCCCAGCATTTT. It translates to CASSLYGRNNQPQHF.

This clonotype was found a few times. The gene calls are TRBV4-3 and TRBJ2-3, with D perhaps given as TRBD1 or TRBD2 (6 bases each). Germline CDR1 LGHNA, CDR2 YSLEER. There are 16 residues in the CDR3. The V end lost 5 bases, the J end lost 1 base, and 16 bases lay between the germline ends. The CDR3 region is CASSGVGGEGTDTQYF. CDR3 nucleotides: TGCGCCAGCAGCGGAGTCGGGGGCGAGGGCACAGATACGCAGTATTTT.

This clonotype has a count of ten or more. The chain joins TRBV5-1 to TRBJ2-1; either TRBD1 or TRBD2 may fit D (5 bases each). The CDR3 length is 13 residues. V was clipped by 4 bases and J by 3 bases, with 8 bases between them. From germline, CDR1 is SGHRS and CDR2 YFSETQ. The CDR3 DNA reads as TGCGCCAGCAGCGGGGGAGTCTACAATGAGCAGTTCTTC. It codes for CASSGGVYNEQFF.

The sample holds one count of this clonotype. The chain recombines TRBV14 with TRBJ2-3; unclear D gene. V shed 1 base and J shed 0 bases, with 14 bases lying between them. Looked up from germline, CDR1 is SGHDN and CDR2 is FVKESK. This CDR3 is 17 amino acids long. CDR3 residues: CASSQGRSLTSTDTQYF. CDR3 nucleotide sequence: TGTGCCAGCAGCCAAGGCCGAAGCCTCACAAGCACAGATACGCAGTATTTT.

This clonotype has more than one count but fewer than ten. The gene calls are TRBV11-2 and TRBJ2-7, with TRBD1 matching 11 bases. V dropped 5 bases and J dropped 6; count of bases not matched to a gene: 6. The CDR3 loop spans 14 amino acids. Looked up from germline, CDR1 is SGHAT and CDR2 is FQNNGV. CDR3 nucleotides: TGTGCCAGCAGCCTAACCGGGACAGGGGGCGAGCAGTACGTC. Protein sequence: CASSLTGTGGEQYV.

The V gene is TRBV18, the J gene TRBJ1-2, with D uncertain. The V end lost 0 bases, the J end lost 0 bases, and 8 bases lay between the germline ends. Germline V gene data show CDR1 as KGHSH and CDR2 as LQKENI. The CDR3 is 15 amino acids. The CDR3 DNA is TGTGCCAGCTCACCACCCAACACAGCTAACTATGGCTACACCTTC. The encoded protein is CASSPPNTANYGYTF.

This clonotype occurred a few times. The chain couples TRBV20-1 to TRBJ1-5; possible D gene TRBD1, 5 bases. V lost 3 bases and J lost 7, with 10 bases in between. The CDR3 contains 12 residues. Germline CDR1 reads DFQATT; CDR2 reads SNEGSKA (reference sequence). CDR3 DNA: TGCAGTGCTAGTGGGGGACTACAGCCCCAGCATTTT. It specifies CSASGGLQPQHF.

The sample holds a few counts of this clonotype. J is TRBJ1-1 and V is TRBV5-4; D is unresolved. Per germline, CDR1 SGHNT and CDR2 YYREEE (reference sequence). The CDR3 loop spans 13 amino acids. Trimming cost V 4 bases and J 4 bases, with 11 bases left between them. The CDR3: CASSPVEGTEAFF. CDR3 in DNA: TGTGCCAGCAGCCCGGTCGAGGGCACTGAAGCTTTCTTT.

V is TRBV28 and J is TRBJ1-2; D remains ambiguous. CDR3 length: 12 residues. Germline V gives CDR1 MDHEN, CDR2 SYDVKM. The germline V and J ends were trimmed by 5 bases and 5 bases, with 9 bases remaining between them. The CDR3 nucleotides read TGTGCCAGCAGTGGCCCTTGGTATGGCTACACCTTC. Its translation is CASSGPWYGYTF.

The rearrangement links TRBV20-1 to TRBJ2-3; 8 nucleotides agree with TRBD2. Germline CDR1 reads DFQATT; CDR2 reads SNEGSKA (reference sequence). The ends lost 6 bases at V and 3 bases at J; junction bases unmatched: 11. This CDR3 region has 15 residues. CDR3 in DNA: TGCAGTGCGCCTAACCGGGGGGGAGTGACAGATACGCAGTATTTT. This gives the protein CSAPNRGGVTDTQYF.

This clonotype was found many times. The chain links TRBV25-1 to TRBJ1-2; D remains ambiguous. The CDR3 contains 15 residues. Between the trimmed V and J ends, which lost 3 bases and 0 bases, there was a span of 11 bases. Germline V gene lookup returns CDR1 MGHDK and CDR2 SYGVNS. Here the CDR3 DNA reads TGTGCCAGCAGTGAGGCAGGCGGAGCTAACTATGGCTACACCTTC. This gives the protein CASSEAGGANYGYTF.

This clonotype has a handful of counts. The chain uses TRBV10-3 and TRBJ2-7; 9 bases are a match to TRBD1. Unmatched junction bases numbered 17, after V lost 5 bases and J lost 3 bases. The CDR3 has 18 residues. Germline CDR1 ENHRY, CDR2 SYGVKD. For the CDR3, the DNA is TGTGCCATCAGTAATCCTACACCCCACGGGACAGGGCGCTACGAGCAGTACTTC. Protein sequence: CAISNPTPHGTGRYEQYF.

There are a few counts of this clonotype. CDR3 nucleotide sequence: TGTGCCAGCAGCCAATTTCCCTATAGCTCCTACGAGCAGTACTTC. As protein: CASSQFPYSSYEQYF. The chain recombines TRBV3-1 with TRBJ2-7; no clear D. This CDR3 has 15 residues. With 2 bases removed from V and 0 bases from J, the gap between germline ends came to 11 bases. CDR1 and CDR2 (germline): LGHDT, YNNKEL (reference sequence).

This clonotype has only a few counts. The rearrangement joins TRBV19 to TRBJ2-7; possibly TRBD2 for D (6 bases). The CDR3 consists of 16 residues. The V gene lost 3 bases and the J gene lost 1 base, with 16 bases spanning the gap. The germline CDR1 and CDR2 sequences are LNHDA and SQIVND (reference sequence). CDR3 coding DNA: TGTGCCAGTAGTATGGCTTTCGGAGGGGCTTCCTACGAGCAGTACTTC. Translation: CASSMAFGGASYEQYF.

This chain joins TRBV18 and TRBJ2-1; 10 bases are shared with TRBD2. In germline, CDR1 is KGHSH, CDR2 LQKENI. This CDR3 has 17 amino acids. V was clipped by 6 bases and J by 0 bases; unmatched bases: 8. As DNA, the CDR3 is TGTGCCAGCTCCGGAACTAGCGGGACCCCCTCCTACAATGAGCAGTTCTTC. Its protein is CASSGTSGTPSYNEQFF.

In this sample, this clonotype turned up a few times. V and J are TRBV5-1 and TRBJ2-2; TRBD1 is a possible D gene (5 bases). V dropped 4 bases and J dropped 4 bases, with 14 bases sitting between them. CDR3 length: 15 amino acids. Germline CDR1 and CDR2: SGHRS and YFSETQ. The DNA of the CDR3 is TGCGCCAGCAGCAGCCAGGGTTTAGGCACCGGGGAGCTGTTTTTT. As protein: CASSSQGLGTGELFF.